The 19 T cell receptor beta chains given below trace back to one sample, sequenced in a study of blood T cell repertoires in COVID-19. Data came from immunoSEQ multiplex PCR; TCRdb stores just in-frame clones and leaves some out. The top ten hold about 6.7% of the sample, which has 200,000 to 300,000 clones, around 88% seen once. The specimen was peripheral blood. Receptors were obtained from a woman aged 25 to 45 with COVID-19, enrolled during active disease.

The chain recombines TRBV5-1 with TRBJ1-1, with 7 bases matching TRBD1. J gave up 1 base and V 3 bases, and 3 bases lay outside the gene matches. The CDR3 is 14 amino acids. Germline-derived CDR1 and CDR2 are SGHRS and YFSETQ. The CDR3 DNA sequence: TGCGCCAGCAGCTCGGGACAGCCGAACACTGAAGCTTTCTTT. This gives the protein CASSSGQPNTEAFF.

The chain recombines TRBV18 with TRBJ2-7, with D possibly being TRBD2 (5 bases). Germline V lookup: CDR1 KGHSH, CDR2 LQKENI. Trimming took off 3 bases at V and 6 bases at J, with 15 bases between the two ends. The CDR3 sequence is 14 residues long. The CDR3 is CASSPTVVALEQYF. For the CDR3, the DNA is TGTGCCAGCTCACCCACGGTTGTAGCGCTCGAGCAGTACTTC. Combining the CDR3 with reference TRBV18 and TRBJ2-7 gives the whole variable domain NAGVMQNPRHLVRRRGQEARLRCSPMKGHSHVYWYRQLPEEGLKFMVYLQKENIIDESGMPKERFSAEFPKEGPSILRIQQVVRGDSAAYFCASSPTVVALEQYFGPGTRLTVT.

The rearrangement uses TRBV19 and TRBJ2-1; 10 bases align to TRBD1. The CDR3 contains 17 residues. Unmatched junction bases numbered 15, after V lost 6 bases and J lost 7 bases. The germline V gene has CDR1 LNHDA and CDR2 SQIVND (reference sequence). CDR3 amino acids: CASSPVSGQGDVNEQFF. CDR3 coding DNA: TGTGCCAGTAGCCCCGTTTCAGGACAGGGGGATGTGAATGAGCAGTTCTTC.

V is TRBV5-4 and J is TRBJ1-6; 7 positions match TRBD1. The length of the CDR3 is 14 residues. V shed 1 base and J 7 bases; nucleotides not matched to a gene: 2. Germline-derived CDR1 and CDR2 are SGHNT and YYREEE (reference sequence). The CDR3 region has the DNA TGTGCCAGCAGCTTGCCGGGACAGAATTCACCCCTCCACTTT. Amino acid sequence: CASSLPGQNSPLHF.

Here the CDR3 reads CASSFPGIQETQYF. CDR3 in DNA: TGTGCCAGCAGCTTCCCGGGAATCCAAGAGACCCAGTACTTC. This rearrangement joins TRBV7-6 to TRBJ2-5; TRBD2 might be the D (5 bases). The CDR3 covers 14 residues. Trimming removed 3 bases from V and 1 base from J, with 9 bases in between. Germline CDR1 is SGHVS and CDR2 is FNYEAQ.

V gene TRBV7-2 combines with J gene TRBJ1-2; possibly TRBD1 for D (6 bases). The CDR3 totals 14 residues. V shed 5 bases and J shed 5 bases, with 15 bases lying between them. Germline lookup yields CDR1 SGHTA and CDR2 FQGNSA. CDR3: CASSTDSSFYGYTF. In DNA, the CDR3 is TGTGCCAGCAGCACGGACAGTTCTTTTTATGGCTACACCTTC.

This clone was recorded once. The J gene is TRBJ2-7, the V gene TRBV9; possible D gene TRBD2, 6 bases. This CDR3 has 10 amino acids. V lost 7 bases to trimming and J lost 8 bases, with 10 bases between them. Looked up from germline, CDR1 is SGDLS and CDR2 is YYNGEE. This CDR3 reads CASGGEKQYF. The CDR3 DNA reads TGTGCCAGCGGAGGGGAGAAGCAGTACTTC. Full variable domain (remainder filled in from reference TRBV9 and TRBJ2-7): DSGVTQTPKHLITATGQRVTLRCSPRSGDLSVYWYQQSLDQGLQFLIQYYNGEERAKGNILERFSAQQFPDLHSELNLSSLELGDSALYFCASGGEKQYFGPGTRLTVT.

V usage is TRBV7-9 and J usage is TRBJ2-1; TRBD2 matches at 9 bases. This CDR3 is 15 amino acids long. The germline V gene encodes CDR1 SEHNR and CDR2 FQNEAQ (reference sequence). V gave up 5 bases and J gave up 6 bases; unmatched junction bases: 8. Here the CDR3 DNA reads TGTGCCAGCAGCCCGACAGGGACTAGCAGCAATGAGCAGTTCTTC. Its translation is CASSPTGTSSNEQFF.

The CDR3 nucleotides are TGTGCCAGCAGCACCGGTGCTAGTAGATACCAAGAGACCCAGTACTTC. Its translation: CASSTGASRYQETQYF. V usage is TRBV7-2 and J usage is TRBJ2-5; unclear D gene. Trimming took 5 bases from V and 0 from J, leaving 16 bases between them. CDR1 SGHTA and CDR2 FQGNSA come from the germline V gene. The CDR3 is 16 residues long.

The chain uses TRBV9 and TRBJ2-6, with D possibly matching TRBD1 (5 bases). CDR3 length: 15 residues. V dropped 3 bases and J dropped 4 bases, with 11 bases sitting between them. The germline CDR1 and CDR2 sequences are SGDLS and YYNGEE. The CDR3 DNA is TGTGCCAGCAGCGCCAGGGTCTCCGGGGCCAACGTCCTGACTTTC. Translating gives CASSARVSGANVLTF.

The rearrangement uses TRBV27 and TRBJ2-1; D may be TRBD1 (7 bases). This CDR3 is 13 amino acids long. Trimming left V 5 bases short and J 9 bases short, with 14 bases between. Looked up from germline, CDR1 is MNHEY and CDR2 is SMNVEV (reference sequence). CDR3 amino acids: CASSERGRGEQFF. CDR3 in DNA: TGTGCCAGCAGTGAAAGGGGGCGGGGTGAGCAGTTCTTC.

The chain is built from TRBV19 and TRBJ2-6; 7 bases align to TRBD1. The ends lost 4 bases at V and 0 bases at J; junction bases unmatched: 6. The CDR3 is 17 amino acids. Germline loops: CDR1 LNHDA, CDR2 SQIVND (reference sequence). DNA for the CDR3: TGTGCCAGTAGTAAATTGACAGGGTACTCTGGGGCCAACGTCCTGACTTTC. It translates to CASSKLTGYSGANVLTF.

The V gene is TRBV30, the J gene TRBJ1-4; 8 bases align to TRBD1. Germline V lookup: CDR1 GTSNPN, CDR2 SVGIG (reference sequence). The junction had 14 bases not matched to a gene; V was cut back by 3 bases and J by 8 bases. There are 16 residues in the CDR3. The CDR3 sequence: CAWSAAGGAPREKLFF. CDR3 nucleotides: TGTGCCTGGAGCGCGGCAGGGGGCGCCCCTCGGGAAAAACTGTTTTTT.

Written as DNA, the CDR3 is TGTGCCAGCAGCCATCAGGGGATTGAAGCTTTCTTT. As protein: CASSHQGIEAFF. V usage is TRBV5-5 and J usage is TRBJ1-1; D perhaps matches TRBD1 (6 bases). This CDR3 contains 12 residues. The germline V gene encodes CDR1 SGHKS and CDR2 YYEKEE (reference sequence). The ends were cut back, 4 bases at V and 7 bases at J, with 11 bases in the middle.

The CDR3 is CASSLAQSRSYEQYV. CDR3 nucleotides: TGTGCCAGCAGCTTAGCGCAATCGCGGTCCTACGAGCAGTACGTC. V is TRBV7-8 and J is TRBJ2-7, with unresolved D. CDR1 is SGHVS, CDR2 FQNEAQ, per germline. V was pared by 0 bases and J by 1 base, with 10 bases between. This CDR3 spans 15 amino acids.

The rearrangement links TRBV28 to TRBJ1-2; TRBD1 matches at 7 bases. The V segment lost 9 bases and the J segment 3 bases; nucleotides outside the gene matches: 10. The CDR3 is made up of 14 amino acids. Germline-derived CDR1 and CDR2 are MDHEN and SYDVKM. The CDR3 spells CASTDRVRDYGYTF. In DNA, the CDR3 is TGTGCCAGTACCGACAGGGTGAGAGACTATGGCTACACCTTC.

The chain combines TRBV11-3 with TRBJ2-3; 8 bases line up with TRBD2. The length of the CDR3 is 15 residues. V was clipped by 7 bases and J by 3 bases; unmatched bases: 9. Germline CDR1 reads SGHNT; CDR2 reads YENEEA. The CDR3 region is CASNEAGAGTDTQYF. Written as DNA, the CDR3 is TGTGCCAGCAACGAAGCGGGAGCTGGTACAGATACGCAGTATTTT.

The rearrangement uses TRBV12-5 and TRBJ2-5; 9 positions match TRBD2. V lost 4 bases, J lost 3 bases, and 9 bases stayed unmatched. This CDR3 has 16 amino acids. CDR1 and CDR2 (germline): LGHNT, FRNRAP. As DNA, the CDR3 is TGTGCTAGTGGTTCCTGGGTAGCGGGAGAAAAAGAGACCCAGTACTTC. Translation: CASGSWVAGEKETQYF.

J is TRBJ1-2 and V is TRBV7-8; 8 bases match TRBD1. V was pared by 3 bases and J by 7 bases, with 10 bases of the junction left unmatched. The CDR3 has 15 amino acids. Looked up from germline, CDR1 is SGHVS and CDR2 is FQNEAQ. CDR3 DNA sequence: TGTGCCAGCAGCTTCCACCGAGACAGGGGTGGTGGCTACACCTTC. Its translation: CASSFHRDRGGGYTF.